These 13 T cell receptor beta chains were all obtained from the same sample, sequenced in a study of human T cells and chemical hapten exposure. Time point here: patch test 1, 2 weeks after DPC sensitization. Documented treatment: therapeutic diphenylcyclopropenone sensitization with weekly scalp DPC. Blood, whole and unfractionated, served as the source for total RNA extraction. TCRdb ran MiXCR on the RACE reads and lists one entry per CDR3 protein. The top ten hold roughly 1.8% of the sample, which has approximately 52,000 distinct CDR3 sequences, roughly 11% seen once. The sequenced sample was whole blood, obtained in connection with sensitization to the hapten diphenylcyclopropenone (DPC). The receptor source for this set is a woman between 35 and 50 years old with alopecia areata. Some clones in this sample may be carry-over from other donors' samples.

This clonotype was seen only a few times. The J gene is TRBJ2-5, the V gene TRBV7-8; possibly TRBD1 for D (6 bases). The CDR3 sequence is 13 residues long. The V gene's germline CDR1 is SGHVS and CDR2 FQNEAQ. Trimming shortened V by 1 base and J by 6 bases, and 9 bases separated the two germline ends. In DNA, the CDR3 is TGTGCCAGCAGCTTAGGGGGGCGGCAGACCCAGTACTTC. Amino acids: CASSLGGRQTQYF.

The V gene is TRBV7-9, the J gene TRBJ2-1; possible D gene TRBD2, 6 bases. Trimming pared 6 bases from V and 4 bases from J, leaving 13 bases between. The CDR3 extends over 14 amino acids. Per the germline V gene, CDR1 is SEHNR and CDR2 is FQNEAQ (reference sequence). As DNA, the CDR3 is TGTGCCAGCAGTACACCGGGACTTTACAATGAGCAGTTCTTC. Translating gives CASSTPGLYNEQFF.

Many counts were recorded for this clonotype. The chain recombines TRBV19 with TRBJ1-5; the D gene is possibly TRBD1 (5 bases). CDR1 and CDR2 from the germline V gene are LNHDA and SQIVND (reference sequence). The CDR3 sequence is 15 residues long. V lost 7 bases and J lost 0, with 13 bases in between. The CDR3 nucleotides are TGTGCCAGTACCGCGCGGGGGGGTAGCAATCAGCCCCAGCATTTT. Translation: CASTARGGSNQPQHF.

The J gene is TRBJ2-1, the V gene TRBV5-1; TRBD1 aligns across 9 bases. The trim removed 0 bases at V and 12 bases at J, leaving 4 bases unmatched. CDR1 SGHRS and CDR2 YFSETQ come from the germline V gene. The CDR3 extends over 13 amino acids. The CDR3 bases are TGCGCCAGCAGCTTGGTGGGACAGGGTAGGCAGTTCTTC. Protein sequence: CASSLVGQGRQFF.

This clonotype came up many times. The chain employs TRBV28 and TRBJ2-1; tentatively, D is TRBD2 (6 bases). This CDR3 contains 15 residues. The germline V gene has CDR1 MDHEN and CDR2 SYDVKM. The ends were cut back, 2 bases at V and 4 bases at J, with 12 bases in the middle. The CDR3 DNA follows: TGTGCCAGCAGTTTACGAGGGAGGCAATACAATGAGCAGTTCTTC. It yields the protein CASSLRGRQYNEQFF.

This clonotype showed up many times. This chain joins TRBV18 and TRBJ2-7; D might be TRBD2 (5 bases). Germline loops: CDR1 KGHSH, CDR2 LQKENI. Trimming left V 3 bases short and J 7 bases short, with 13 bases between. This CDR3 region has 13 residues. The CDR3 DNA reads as TGTGCCAGCTCACCCGGGGTTCCCGGGGAGCAGTACTTC. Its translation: CASSPGVPGEQYF. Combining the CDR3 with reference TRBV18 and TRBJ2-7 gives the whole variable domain NAGVMQNPRHLVRRRGQEARLRCSPMKGHSHVYWYRQLPEEGLKFMVYLQKENIIDESGMPKERFSAEFPKEGPSILRIQQVVRGDSAAYFCASSPGVPGEQYFGPGTRLTVT.

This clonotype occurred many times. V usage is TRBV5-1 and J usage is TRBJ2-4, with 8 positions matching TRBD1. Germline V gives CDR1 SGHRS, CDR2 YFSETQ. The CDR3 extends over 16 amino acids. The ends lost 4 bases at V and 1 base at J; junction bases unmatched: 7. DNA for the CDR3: TGCGCCAGCAGCCCCGGACAGGGTAGTGCCAAAAACATTCAGTACTTC. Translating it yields CASSPGQGSAKNIQYF.

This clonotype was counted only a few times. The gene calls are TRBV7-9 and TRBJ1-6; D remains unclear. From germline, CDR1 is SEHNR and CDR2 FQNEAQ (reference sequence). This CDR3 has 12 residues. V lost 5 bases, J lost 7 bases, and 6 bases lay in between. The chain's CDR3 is CASSPQNSPLHF. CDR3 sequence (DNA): TGTGCCAGCAGCCCTCAAAATTCACCCCTCCACTTT.

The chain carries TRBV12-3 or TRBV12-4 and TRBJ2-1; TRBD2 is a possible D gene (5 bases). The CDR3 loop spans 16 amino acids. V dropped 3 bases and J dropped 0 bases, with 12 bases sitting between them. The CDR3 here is CASSLGSTSSYNEQFF. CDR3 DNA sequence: TGTGCCAGCAGTTTGGGCTCTACTAGCTCCTACAATGAGCAGTTCTTC.

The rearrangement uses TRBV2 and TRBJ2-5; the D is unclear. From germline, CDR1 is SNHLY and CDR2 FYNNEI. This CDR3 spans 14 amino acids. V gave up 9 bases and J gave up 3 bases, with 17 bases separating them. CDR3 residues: CASKGRISEETQYF. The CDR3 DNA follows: TGTGCCAGTAAAGGACGGATCAGCGAAGAGACCCAGTACTTC.

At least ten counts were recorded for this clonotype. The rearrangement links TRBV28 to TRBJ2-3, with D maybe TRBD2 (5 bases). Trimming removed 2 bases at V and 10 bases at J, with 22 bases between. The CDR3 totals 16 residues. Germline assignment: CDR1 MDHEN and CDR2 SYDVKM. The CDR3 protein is CASSLNGPRATGAQYF. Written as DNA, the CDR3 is TGTGCCAGCAGTTTAAACGGACCCCGGGCCACCGGGGCGCAGTATTTT.

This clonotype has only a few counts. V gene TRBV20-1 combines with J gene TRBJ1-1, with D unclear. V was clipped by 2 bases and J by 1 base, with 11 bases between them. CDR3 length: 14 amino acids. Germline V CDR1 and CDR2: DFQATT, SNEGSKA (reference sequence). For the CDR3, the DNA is TGCAGTGCTAGAACGCGGTCTAGGAACACTGAAGCTTTCTTT. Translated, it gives CSARTRSRNTEAFF.

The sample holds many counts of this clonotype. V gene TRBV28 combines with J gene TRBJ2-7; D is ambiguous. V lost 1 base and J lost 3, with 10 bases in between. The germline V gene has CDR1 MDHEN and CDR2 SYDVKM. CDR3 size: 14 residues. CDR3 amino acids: CASSLLGSFYEQYF. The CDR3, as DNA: TGTGCCAGCAGTTTATTGGGTTCGTTCTACGAGCAGTACTTC.